Each of the 28 T cell receptor beta chains below was sequenced from the same sample in a study of blood T cell repertoires in COVID-19. This table comes from immunoSEQ multiplex PCR, and its TCRdb copy is limited to in-frame clones, with some not included. In the table there are approximately 230,000 clones, about 80% of which are singletons. Material for sequencing was peripheral blood. These receptors all come from an elderly man with acute or convalescent COVID-19.

This clone was counted between two and nine times. The chain carries TRBV24-1 and TRBJ2-1; 7 bases match TRBD1. Per the germline V gene, CDR1 is KGHDR and CDR2 is SFDVKD. Trimming at V came to 9 bases and at J to 7 bases, leaving 14 bases not matched to a gene. The CDR3 spans 15 residues. In nucleotides, the CDR3 is TGTGCCACCTCCGTTATGGAAGGGGGCAAGAATGAGCAGTTCTTC. It yields the protein CATSVMEGGKNEQFF.

The rearrangement uses TRBV4-2 and TRBJ1-6; possible D gene TRBD1, 6 bases. Germline loops: CDR1 LGHNA, CDR2 YNFKEQ. CDR3 length: 16 amino acids. V lost 2 bases to trimming and J lost 6 bases, with 14 bases between them. The chain's CDR3 is CASSQNAGATNSPLHF. CDR3 bases: TGTGCCAGCAGCCAAAACGCAGGGGCGACTAATTCACCCCTCCACTTT.

This chain links TRBV24-1 with TRBJ2-1; 10 bases match TRBD2. The CDR3 runs 18 residues. Germline V gene sequence: CDR1 KGHDR, CDR2 SFDVKD. Unmatched junction bases numbered 12, after V lost 3 bases and J lost 5 bases. CDR3 region: CATSDKMASGSFHNEQFF. In nucleotides, the CDR3 is TGTGCCACCAGTGATAAGATGGCTAGCGGGAGCTTCCACAATGAGCAGTTCTTC.

The chain couples TRBV3-1 (or the pseudogene TRBV3-2) to TRBJ2-5; D gene ambiguous. Deletions cut 2 bases from V and 1 base from J, with 5 bases between. The CDR3 sequence is 13 residues long. Germline V gives CDR1 LGHDT, CDR2 YNNKEL (reference sequence). The CDR3 DNA reads as TGTGCCAGCAGCCAAACGGTCCAAGAGACCCAGTACTTC. Translating gives CASSQTVQETQYF.

This clone has more than one count but fewer than ten. V and J are TRBV24-1 and TRBJ1-2; the D is unclear. CDR3 length equals 12 residues. Trimming took off 9 bases at V and 2 bases at J, with 9 bases between the two ends. Germline V lookup: CDR1 KGHDR, CDR2 SFDVKD. CDR3 DNA: TGTGCCACCTCACTAGGGAACTATGGCTACACCTTC. This gives the protein CATSLGNYGYTF.

The rearrangement joins TRBV20-1 to TRBJ1-1, with D uncertain. V lost 4 bases to trimming and J lost 5 bases, with 8 bases between them. There are 11 residues in the CDR3. From germline, CDR1 is DFQATT and CDR2 SNEGSKA (reference sequence). This CDR3 is CSANESTEAFF. The CDR3 DNA follows: TGCAGTGCTAACGAGTCGACTGAAGCTTTCTTT.

The gene calls are TRBV12-3 or TRBV12-4 and TRBJ2-2, with D possibly TRBD2 on 5 matching bases. The V end was cut by 8 bases, the J end by 7 bases, with 11 bases between. The CDR3 is 12 amino acids. DNA of the CDR3: TGTGCCAGCTGCGGAGGTAACGGGGAGCTGTTTTTT. Its protein is CASCGGNGELFF.

The chain links TRBV9 to TRBJ2-2; TRBD2 agrees at 7 bases. Trimming cost V 5 bases and J 0 bases; bases outside gene matches: 7. The CDR3 runs to 16 residues. Looked up from germline, CDR1 is SGDLS and CDR2 is YYNGEE. CDR3 protein: CASRTGGTTNTGELFF. The CDR3 DNA sequence: TGTGCCAGCAGGACGGGGGGAACCACGAACACCGGGGAGCTGTTTTTT.

The chain couples TRBV6-6 to TRBJ1-2; 7 nucleotides match TRBD1. The CDR3 covers 20 residues. V lost 5 bases to trimming and J lost 2 bases; unmatched junction nucleotides: 23. Looked up from germline, CDR1 is MNHNY and CDR2 is SVGAGI (reference sequence). The CDR3, as DNA: TGTGCCAGCAGTCCCCAGGGAACGGGACAGAGGAATCGGTGGAACTATGGCTACACCTTC. This sequence encodes CASSPQGTGQRNRWNYGYTF.

The V and J genes are TRBV19 and TRBJ2-7, with no clear D. CDR1 is LNHDA and CDR2 is SQIVND in the germline V gene (reference sequence). The V end was cut by 3 bases, the J end by 2 bases, with 11 bases between. CDR3 length: 14 amino acids. CDR3 in DNA: TGTGCCAGTAGTATGCTGCCGAGAACCTACGAGCAGTACTTC. It codes for CASSMLPRTYEQYF.

The rearrangement links TRBV11-3 to TRBJ1-5, with D possibly matching TRBD1 (5 bases). Germline CDR1 reads SGHNT; CDR2 reads YENEEA. The CDR3 length is 15 residues. V shed 5 bases and J shed 0 bases, with 11 bases lying between them. CDR3 sequence reads: CASSPRGNSNQPQHF. The CDR3 DNA is TGTGCCAGCAGCCCTCGGGGGAATAGCAATCAGCCCCAGCATTTT.

This clone was seen only once. The chain employs TRBV7-3 and TRBJ2-2, with 9 bases that match TRBD1. With 5 bases clipped from V and 6 bases from J, the junction kept 7 bases outside the gene matches. The germline CDR1 and CDR2 sequences are SGHTA and FQGTGA. The length of the CDR3 is 15 residues. In nucleotides, the CDR3 is TGTGCCAGCAGCCCCGGACAGGGGAAGGCCGGGGAGCTGTTTTTT. Amino acids: CASSPGQGKAGELFF.

This sequence joins TRBV24-1 and TRBJ1-5; D possibly corresponds to TRBD1 (6 bases). The V end was cut by 4 bases, the J end by 3 bases, with 12 bases between. CDR3 size: 15 residues. The V gene's germline CDR1 is KGHDR and CDR2 SFDVKD. The CDR3 DNA reads as TGTGCCACCAGTGACCCACGACAGGCCAATCAGCCCCAGCATTTT. Translated, it gives CATSDPRQANQPQHF.

J is TRBJ2-3 and V is TRBV18, with D tentatively TRBD2 (5 bases). Trimming removed 3 bases at V and 5 bases at J, with 21 bases between. The CDR3 is made up of 17 amino acids. Germline CDR1 is KGHSH and CDR2 is LQKENI. The DNA of the CDR3 is TGTGCCAGCTCACCTACCTATCCGGGCTCGGCGGGAGATACGCAGTATTTT. Its translation: CASSPTYPGSAGDTQYF. The complete variable domain, with remaining parts taken from reference TRBV18 and TRBJ2-3, reads NAGVMQNPRHLVRRRGQEARLRCSPMKGHSHVYWYRQLPEEGLKFMVYLQKENIIDESGMPKERFSAEFPKEGPSILRIQQVVRGDSAAYFCASSPTYPGSAGDTQYFGPGTRLTVL.

The chain couples TRBV7-2 to TRBJ2-7; 10 nucleotides align to TRBD2. The CDR3 consists of 15 residues. With V trimmed by 5 bases and J by 1 base, 5 bases remained unmatched. Germline CDR1 is SGHTA and CDR2 is FQGNSA. This chain's CDR3 is CASSPLAGVSYEQYF. CDR3 bases: TGTGCCAGCAGCCCCCTAGCGGGAGTATCCTACGAGCAGTACTTC.

The chain carries TRBV19 and TRBJ1-6; tentative D call: TRBD1 (6 bases). V was clipped by 3 bases and J by 10 bases, with 13 bases between them. The CDR3 runs 14 residues. Germline CDR1 reads LNHDA; CDR2 reads SQIVND (reference sequence). The CDR3 protein is CASSISQQGSPLHF. CDR3 nucleotide sequence: TGTGCCAGTAGTATCTCCCAACAGGGATCACCCCTCCACTTT.

This chain connects TRBV19 to TRBJ2-1; TRBD2 agrees at 12 bases. The CDR3 is 14 residues long. Germline values: CDR1 LNHDA, CDR2 SQIVND (reference sequence). The ends lost 6 bases at V and 10 bases at J; junction bases unmatched: 7. The CDR3 coding sequence is TGTGCCAGTAGCCCCGGGACTAGCGGGCAAGAGCAGTTCTTC. Translating gives CASSPGTSGQEQFF.

The chain couples TRBV19 to TRBJ2-1; 8 bases map to TRBD2. The germline CDR1 and CDR2 sequences are LNHDA and SQIVND (reference sequence). The CDR3 is 15 amino acids. Trimming cost V 2 bases and J 4 bases; bases outside gene matches: 4. CDR3 sequence reads: CASSITGRVYNEQFF. Here the CDR3 DNA reads TGTGCCAGTAGTATAACCGGGAGGGTATACAATGAGCAGTTCTTC.

The chain links TRBV9 to TRBJ2-1; 8 nucleotides align to TRBD2. The V segment lost 3 bases and the J segment 0 bases; nucleotides outside the gene matches: 5. Germline V gene lookup returns CDR1 SGDLS and CDR2 YYNGEE. The CDR3 length is 16 residues. CDR3 nucleotides: TGTGCCAGCAGCGCCTTGACTAGCGACTCCTACAATGAGCAGTTCTTC. Its translation: CASSALTSDSYNEQFF. Using reference TRBV9 and TRBJ2-1 for the parts outside the CDR3, the full variable domain is DSGVTQTPKHLITATGQRVTLRCSPRSGDLSVYWYQQSLDQGLQFLIQYYNGEERAKGNILERFSAQQFPDLHSELNLSSLELGDSALYFCASSALTSDSYNEQFFGPGTRLTVL.

This sequence joins TRBV21-1 and TRBJ2-2; TRBD1 is taken as the D call from the table, unchecked against the DNA. TRBV21-1 is recorded as a pseudogene. CDR3 size: 16 residues. The CDR3 region has the DNA TGTGCCAGCAGCGCCAGACAGGGGGTAAACACCGGGGAGCTGTTTTTT. Translating it yields CASSARQGVNTGELFF.

The rearrangement links TRBV24-1 to TRBJ2-1, with a weak D call TRBD2 (7 bases). The germline CDR1 and CDR2 sequences are KGHDR and SFDVKD. The ends were cut back, 4 bases at V and 9 bases at J, with 18 bases in the middle. This CDR3 has 15 amino acids. CDR3 bases: TGTGCCACCAGTGACCCCCGAGGGGGGGGGATTGAGCAGTTCTTC. This codes for CATSDPRGGGIEQFF.

This rearrangement joins TRBV15 to TRBJ2-3; TRBD1 matches 9 bases. Germline V gene data show CDR1 as LNHNV and CDR2 as YYDKDF (reference sequence). The CDR3 is made up of 15 amino acids. The V gene end was trimmed by 5 bases and the J gene end by 1 base; junction bases not matched to a gene: 4. The CDR3 sequence: CATSSRTGGTDTQYF. CDR3 DNA sequence: TGTGCCACCAGCTCAAGGACAGGGGGCACAGATACGCAGTATTTT.

The genes are TRBV4-1 and TRBJ1-4, with 9 bases fitting TRBD1. From germline, CDR1 is MGHRA and CDR2 YSYEKL. The CDR3 loop spans 15 amino acids. V was clipped by 1 base and J by 5 bases; unmatched bases: 2. In DNA, the CDR3 is TGCGCCAGCAGCCAAGGGGACAGGGTAAATGAAAAACTGTTTTTT. This translates into CASSQGDRVNEKLFF.

This clone was recorded once. The genes are TRBV12-3 or TRBV12-4 and TRBJ2-3; 8 nucleotides match TRBD1. J gave up 11 bases and V 6 bases, and 7 bases lay outside the gene matches. This CDR3 has 12 amino acids. This CDR3 reads CASSYTGTGQYF. CDR3 sequence (DNA): TGTGCCAGCAGCTATACCGGGACAGGGCAGTATTTT.

The chain links TRBV18 to TRBJ2-3; D might be TRBD1 (5 bases). Trimming removed 2 bases at V and 0 bases at J, with 9 bases between. There are 15 residues in the CDR3. Germline CDR1 reads KGHSH; CDR2 reads LQKENI. The CDR3 protein is CASSPARVSTDTQYF. DNA of the CDR3: TGTGCCAGCTCACCAGCCAGGGTCAGCACAGATACGCAGTATTTT.

This chain connects TRBV13 to TRBJ2-4, with 7 bases matching TRBD1. Trimming removed 2 bases from V and 6 bases from J; junction bases left unmatched: 13. Germline values: CDR1 PRHDT, CDR2 FYEKMQ (reference sequence). The CDR3 length is 17 residues. In nucleotides, the CDR3 is TGTGCCAGCAGCTTATCCCGGACAGGCGGTGGTAGAAACATTCAGTACTTC. It encodes CASSLSRTGGGRNIQYF.

This clone was seen a handful of times. The chain recombines TRBV11-1 with TRBJ1-4, with D possibly being TRBD1 (5 bases). Deletions cut 5 bases from V and 8 bases from J, with 12 bases between. The CDR3 contains 13 residues. The germline gives CDR1 SGHAT, CDR2 FQDESV (reference sequence). The chain's CDR3 is CASSTGLGEKLFF. CDR3 in DNA: TGTGCCAGCAGCACGGGACTGGGGGAAAAACTGTTTTTT.

The gene calls are TRBV5-6 and TRBJ2-7; 9 bases match TRBD2. This CDR3 is 16 amino acids long. The ends lost 0 bases at V and 0 bases at J; junction bases unmatched: 4. Germline V lookup: CDR1 SGHDT, CDR2 YYEEEE. This chain's CDR3 is CASSLGTSVSSYEQYF. The DNA of the CDR3 is TGTGCCAGCAGCTTGGGGACTAGCGTAAGCTCCTACGAGCAGTACTTC.